The 19 T cell receptor beta chains reported below all come from one sample, sequenced in a study of blood T cell repertoires in COVID-19. The repertoire was sequenced with immunoSEQ multiplex PCR; TCRdb's copy has only in-frame clones and lacks some. The sample consists of about 400,000 clones, roughly 89% of them appearing once. Sequencing was carried out using PBMCs or T cells enriched from blood (not recorded which). These receptors came from a woman between 45 and 65 years old who had recovered from COVID-19.

This rearrangement joins TRBV30 to TRBJ1-5; D gene ambiguous. CDR1 GTSNPN and CDR2 SVGIG come from the germline V gene (reference sequence). V gave up 0 bases and J gave up 0 bases, with 18 bases separating them. The CDR3 length is 18 residues. As DNA, the CDR3 is TGTGCCTGGAGTGTTGCGGGCCTGGGTCTGAATAGCAATCAGCCCCAGCATTTT. This encodes CAWSVAGLGLNSNQPQHF.

A note on this clone: This sample includes further DNA sequences coding for the same CDR3. The J gene is TRBJ1-6, the V gene TRBV10-3; 9 nucleotides align to TRBD1. V trimming: 0 bases; J trimming: 7 bases; junction bases outside the gene matches: 4. From germline, CDR1 is ENHRY and CDR2 SYGVKD. CDR3 length equals 16 residues. In nucleotides, the CDR3 is TGTGCCATCAGTGAGTCGACAGGGGGGGGAAATTCACCCCTCCACTTT. Amino acids: CAISESTGGGNSPLHF.

V and J are TRBV14 and TRBJ1-1, with TRBD1 as a possible D gene (5 bases). V was shortened by 3 bases and J by 3 bases, with 17 bases between the two germline ends. Germline V gene lookup returns CDR1 SGHDN and CDR2 FVKESK. The CDR3 has 16 residues. The CDR3 DNA reads TGTGCCAGCAGCCATCTGGGACTAGCCCGGGACACTGAAGCTTTCTTT. Protein product: CASSHLGLARDTEAFF.

CDR3 loop: CASIRGIGNSPLHF. The CDR3 nucleotides read TGTGCCAGTATCAGGGGCATTGGTAATTCACCCCTCCACTTT. The chain employs TRBV19 and TRBJ1-6, with TRBD1 as a possible D gene (6 bases). V lost 7 bases, J lost 6 bases, and 13 bases lay in between. Germline lookup yields CDR1 LNHDA and CDR2 SQIVND (reference sequence). This CDR3 has 14 residues. Full variable domain (outside the CDR3, taken from reference TRBV19 and TRBJ1-6): DGGITQSPKYLFRKEGQNVTLSCEQNLNHDAMYWYRQDPGQGLRLIYYSQIVNDFQKGDIAEGYSVSREKKESFPLTVTSAQKNPTAFYLCASIRGIGNSPLHFGNGTRLTVT.

The table lists this clone with a few counts. This sequence joins TRBV6-2 or TRBV6-3 and TRBJ1-1; D is undetermined. The length of the CDR3 is 13 residues. Between the trimmed V and J ends, which lost 6 bases and 6 bases, there was a span of 14 bases. Germline V gives CDR1 MNHEY, CDR2 SVGEGT. The CDR3 region is CASSGHGVAEAFF. DNA of the CDR3: TGTGCCAGCAGCGGTCACGGGGTTGCTGAAGCTTTCTTT.

This clone was picked up one time. V is TRBV5-1 and J is TRBJ2-3, with no clear D. In germline, CDR1 is SGHRS, CDR2 YFSETQ. The CDR3 consists of 15 residues. V was trimmed by 5 bases and J by 0 bases, leaving 13 bases between them. In nucleotides, the CDR3 is TGCGCCAGCAGTTTGAGCCACCCTAGCACAGATACGCAGTATTTT. Protein product: CASSLSHPSTDTQYF.

The table lists this clone with a count of one. This chain connects TRBV29-1 to TRBJ1-1, with a possible D match to TRBD1 (5 bases). Deletions cut 4 bases from V and 2 bases from J, with 17 bases between. CDR1 and CDR2 (germline): SQVTM, ANQGSEA. The CDR3 runs to 15 residues. CDR3 in amino acids: CSVGIAQDTNTEAFF. In nucleotides, the CDR3 is TGCAGCGTTGGAATCGCACAGGACACTAACACTGAAGCTTTCTTT. The variable domain in full, with the rest retrieved from reference TRBV29-1 and TRBJ1-1, is SAVISQKPSRDICQRGTSLTIQCQVDSQVTMMFWYRQQPGQSLTLIATANQGSEATYESGFVIDKFPISRPNLTFSTLTVSNMSPEDSSIYLCSVGIAQDTNTEAFFGQGTRLTVV.

This rearrangement joins TRBV10-3 to TRBJ2-2; 10 nucleotides line up with TRBD2. Germline V gene lookup returns CDR1 ENHRY and CDR2 SYGVKD. The CDR3 sequence is 17 residues long. The V and J ends lost 6 bases and 1 base, in that order; junction bases with no gene match: 8. Here the CDR3 reads CAIREAGGLGNTGELFF. The CDR3 coding sequence is TGTGCCATCAGAGAAGCGGGGGGGCTCGGGAACACCGGGGAGCTGTTTTTT.

V gene TRBV7-3 combines with J gene TRBJ2-7; 7 nucleotides match TRBD1. The CDR3 has 14 amino acids. Germline CDR1 is SGHTA and CDR2 is FQGTGA. With 5 bases clipped from V and 0 bases from J, the junction kept 4 bases outside the gene matches. The CDR3 DNA reads TGTGCCAGCAGCAATTACAGGGGCTCCTACGAGCAGTACTTC. It yields the protein CASSNYRGSYEQYF.

The chain employs TRBV12-3 or TRBV12-4 and TRBJ1-5; D gene unclear. Trimming stripped 3 bases from V and 7 bases from J, with 10 bases between. This CDR3 has 13 residues. CDR3 region: CASSLLLRQPQHF. The CDR3 DNA is TGTGCCAGCAGTTTGTTGTTGCGGCAGCCCCAGCATTTT.

This clone was counted once. V and J are TRBV12-5 and TRBJ1-5; no firm D call. The germline V gene encodes CDR1 LGHNT and CDR2 FRNRAP. This CDR3 contains 15 residues. V was trimmed by 2 bases and J by 4 bases, leaving 12 bases between them. The CDR3 region is CASGLYPANNQPQHF. The CDR3 region has the DNA TGTGCTAGTGGTTTGTACCCAGCGAATAATCAGCCCCAGCATTTT. The full variable domain, its missing parts supplied by reference TRBV12-5 and TRBJ1-5, is DARVTQTPRHKVTEMGQEVTMRCQPILGHNTVFWYRQTMMQGLELLAYFRNRAPLDDSGMPKDRFSAEMPDATLATLKIQPSEPRDSAVYFCASGLYPANNQPQHFGDGTRLSIL.

The chain combines TRBV6-2 or TRBV6-3 with TRBJ1-6; D may be TRBD1 (5 bases). CDR3 length: 14 residues. Germline CDR1 is MNHEY and CDR2 is SVGEGT. Trimming removed 5 bases at V and 6 bases at J, with 11 bases between. The CDR3 here is CASSRPGFNSPLHF. The CDR3 bases are TGTGCCAGCAGTCGCCCAGGGTTTAATTCACCCCTCCACTTT.

The chain carries TRBV4-1 and TRBJ1-2, with TRBD1 as a possible D gene (5 bases). The length of the CDR3 is 15 residues. Between the trimmed V and J ends, which lost 0 bases and 4 bases, there was a span of 12 bases. Germline V gene sequence: CDR1 MGHRA, CDR2 YSYEKL. This chain's CDR3 is CASSQDLGGAYGYTF. CDR3 bases: TGCGCCAGCAGCCAAGATTTGGGGGGAGCCTATGGCTACACCTTC.

This CDR3 is CASSLGAGGPSGQPQHF. CDR3 nucleotides: TGTGCCAGCAGTTTAGGGGCAGGGGGCCCCTCGGGTCAGCCCCAGCATTTT. This sequence joins TRBV27 and TRBJ1-5; 8 bases agree with TRBD1. The junction had 12 bases not matched to a gene; V was cut back by 2 bases and J by 6 bases. The length of the CDR3 is 17 residues. Germline CDR1 and CDR2: MNHEY and SMNVEV (reference sequence).

The CDR3 sequence is CASSKRGSRDRSGTNYGYTF. CDR3 bases: TGTGCCAGCAGCAAAAGGGGGAGTAGGGACAGATCAGGCACGAACTATGGCTACACCTTC. This chain joins TRBV21-1 and TRBJ1-2; the table's D call, TRBD1, has no DNA check behind it. TRBV21-1 is a known pseudogene. This CDR3 comprises 20 residues.

The gene calls are TRBV27 and TRBJ1-2; the match to TRBD1 covers 7 bases. Germline CDR1 is MNHEY and CDR2 is SMNVEV (reference sequence). The CDR3 totals 13 residues. The J segment lost 7 bases and the V segment lost 4 bases, leaving 6 bases of the junction unmatched. The CDR3 spells CASSYQGVVGYTF. CDR3 sequence (DNA): TGTGCCAGCAGTTATCAGGGGGTCGTTGGCTACACCTTC.

The chain joins TRBV27 to TRBJ2-7, with 12 bases identical to TRBD2. Germline V gene sequence: CDR1 MNHEY, CDR2 SMNVEV (reference sequence). V lost 7 bases to trimming and J lost 5 bases; unmatched junction nucleotides: 9. This CDR3 has 15 residues. The CDR3 reads CASTSDGLAGNEQYF. The CDR3 region has the DNA TGTGCCAGCACCTCAGACGGACTAGCGGGGAACGAGCAGTACTTC.

The chain is built from TRBV28 and TRBJ2-5, with 10 positions matching TRBD2. J was trimmed by 5 bases and V by 2 bases; bases with no gene match: 11. The length of the CDR3 is 17 residues. Germline CDR1 is MDHEN and CDR2 is SYDVKM. In DNA form, the CDR3 reads TGTGCCAGCAGTTTAGGTAGCGGGGGGATTTGGGAGGAGACCCAGTACTTC. It specifies CASSLGSGGIWEETQYF. Combining the CDR3 with reference TRBV28 and TRBJ2-5 gives the whole variable domain DVKVTQSSRYLVKRTGEKVFLECVQDMDHENMFWYRQDPGLGLRLIYFSYDVKMKEKGDIPEGYSVSREKKERFSLILESASTNQTSMYLCASSLGSGGIWEETQYFGPGTRLLVL.

The rearrangement uses TRBV28 and TRBJ2-2; D is unresolved. Germline CDR1 is MDHEN and CDR2 is SYDVKM. The CDR3 runs to 12 residues. Trimming stripped 7 bases from V and 1 base from J, with 4 bases between. The CDR3 reads CASTRNTGELFF. In DNA form, the CDR3 reads TGTGCCAGCACTCGGAACACCGGGGAGCTGTTTTTT.